This T cell receptor (beta chain) is from a study of blood T cell repertoires in COVID-19. Trimming took 2 bases from V and 4 from J, leaving 17 bases between them. Germline loops: CDR1 SGDLS, CDR2 YYNGEE. The CDR3 has 16 residues. Assay used: immunoSEQ multiplex PCR; TCRdb lists only in-frame clones, some missing. The repertoire holds some 110,000 clones, with around four fifths as singletons. The specimen was peripheral blood. The chain links TRBV9 to TRBJ2-3; tentative D call: TRBD2 (7 bases). This TCR was sampled from an elderly man with COVID-19, enrolled during active disease. The DNA of the CDR3 is TGTGCCAGCAGCGTGGGGGCTGCGGGAGCGGCAGATACGCAGTATTTT. Amino acid sequence: CASSVGAAGAADTQYF.